The source of this T cell receptor beta chain is a study of blood T cells in healthy people across ages. This clonotype was counted a few times. Its antigen remains unidentified. Study-wide results and caveats: A strong correlation was found between TCR beta diversity and the percentage of naive T cells. A roughly linear fall in TCR beta diversity per million T cells was seen with increasing age.

Combining a sample-barcoded 5' primer with a J-beta primer mix, a second PCR ran for about 6 to 11 cycles. Via MiXCR, TCRdb re-called the 5' RACE reads, giving one row per CDR3 protein. The sample gives 700,000 to 800,000 distinct CDR3 sequences, 43% of which show up once; 20% to 25% is in the top ten. CDR3 length equals 14 residues. V was pared by 7 bases and J by 7 bases, with 12 bases of the junction left unmatched. Germline V lookup: CDR1 SQVTM, CDR2 ANQGSEA. What was sequenced was blood. The chain combines TRBV29-1 with TRBJ1-4, with 7 positions matching TRBD1. The sequence came from a woman aged 60 to 75 in good health. DNA of the CDR3: TGCAGCGCGAATGCAGGGGGGCGTGGTGAAAAACTGTTTTTT. It translates to CSANAGGRGEKLFF.